This TCR beta chain was documented in a study of cytomegalovirus exposure and HLA in healthy donors (dated by TCRdb to the late 2010s). Study-level background: An earlier analysis of approximately 600 of the donors reported 250 to 350 Gb of sequence data and some 120 million unique TCR beta sequences from roughly 180 million T cells. An early release covering roughly 580 HLA-typed donors comprised about 310 gigabases of sequencing data and about 90 million unique TCR sequences. Of the 398 genotyped donors, approximately 80% fell in the genetic ancestry cluster associated with self-reported Caucasian donors. The study aimed to test whether cataloging public T cell receptors could reveal signatures of past pathogen exposure. The study profiled the T cell repertoires of approximately 700 subjects by immunosequencing and related them to cytomegalovirus serostatus. A separate validation cohort of roughly 120 different subjects was used in addition to the roughly 640-subject first cohort. High-throughput TCR immunosequencing, statistical association of individual TCRs with disease status, and machine learning were combined to predict cytomegalovirus infection status. A later analysis re-analyzed previously published TCR beta repertoires from several hundred donors and added high-resolution HLA genotyping to study TCR occurrence patterns. The later analysis used no new phenotypic data to find candidate immune exposures, relying instead on TCR beta sequences and their occurrence across donors. In an earlier analysis of roughly 600 of the donors, high-throughput TCR beta sequencing was used to judge whether each TCR beta V gene segment behaved as functional or pseudogenic. Donor age, sex, ethnicity and CMV serostatus were collected together with the repertoire data. Genome-wide SNP genotypes for about 55% of the roughly 670 donors were used in a later genetic analysis, which treated that subset as a discovery cohort. Every discovery cohort repertoire had been produced on one sequencing platform. Both class I and class II loci were covered by HLA typing, at four-digit resolution. Typing coverage varied by locus: roughly 629-630 donors for A, B, C, DRB1 and DQB1; approximately 520 for DQA1; more than 600 for DPA1; approximately 450 for DPB1. Roughly 5 DR-DQ haplotypes were handled as single units for association and clustering, since linkage in the cohort was strong. Among around 400 genotyped donors of the cohort, an average of approximately 240,000 unique TCR beta nucleotide sequences was sequenced per donor, of which about 20% were non-productive.

Points the paper makes about the study in general: Compared with equally common non-associated chains, HLA-associated TCR beta chains in a later analysis were more clonally expanded and had lower generation probabilities. It was suggested by the authors that the approach could potentially be generalized to other disease states and immunological phenotypes. Linkage disequilibrium might explain the correlated functional status among segregating V segments, but an unknown experimental factor could not be excluded. When HLA alleles, especially DR and DQ, strongly co-occurred, attributing TCR associations to individual alleles was difficult. In a later analysis, TCR association rates were found to vary across HLA loci, with the most associated TCRs seen for DRB1 alleles and the fewest for HLA-C alleles. A later genetic analysis associated a missense DCLRE1C variant with V-gene and J-gene trimming of TCR beta chains, and an independent cohort replicated the association. A later analysis found that most CMV-associated TCR beta chains appeared HLA-restricted, with HLA associations seemingly driven largely by CMV exposure. A cluster of highly shared sequence variants was judged likely to represent a technical artifact of the sequencing pipeline. In a later genetic analysis, fewer N-insertions in productive TCRs were reported among donors in an Asian-associated ancestry cluster than the roughly 710-donor mean. For the cohort, immune exposure information was limited to CMV serostatus. Presence/absence analyses assumed roughly uniform sequencing depth across donors, an assumption that may not hold. Across donors, most TCR sequences were observed very rarely, whereas some public TCRs were present in many individuals. Broadly in line with IMGT annotations, most TCR beta V segments showed up in productive rearrangements about 87% or about 30% of the time in an earlier analysis of 450 to 600 of the donors. The earlier analysis of 587 of the donors excluded 15 to 20 rarely observed V segments, including chromosome 9 orphons, because counts were too low. In this cohort, only TCR beta chains were sequenced, and detectable features were limited by the absence of alpha or paired-chain data. A later analysis associated 16,951 TCR beta sequences with specific HLA alleles at a false discovery rate of 0.05. The study gave a list of about 170 TCR beta chains associated with cytomegalovirus. Because HLA typing was unavailable for some donors at each locus, only the typed subset was used in association tests. In vitro tests confirmed that a few of the cytomegalovirus-associated TCR beta chains recognize cytomegalovirus antigens. In a later analysis, several top co-occurrence clusters were reported to appear linked to parvovirus B19, influenza, CMV and Epstein-Barr virus. In both the original and validation cohorts, the classifier was reported to diagnose cytomegalovirus status with high specificity and sensitivity. A further reported finding was that TCR beta sequences accurately predicted the HLA-A and HLA-B alleles for most subjects in the first cohort. Some IMGT-functional V segments, including TRBV6-2 and TRBV6-3, could not be told apart with the 87-base-pair reads, so those segments were excluded.

The cohort was made up of hundreds of healthy bone marrow donors. Cohort members were all nominally healthy when sampled, although unrecorded immune exposures were likely present. The donor tested CMV seropositive, placing the donor among the 289 seropositive members of the cohort. A peripheral blood sample was collected from each donor, and TCR beta sequencing was performed on peripheral blood mononuclear cells. Genomic DNA was extracted from the blood cell samples with the Qiagen DNeasy Blood Extraction Kit. The germline V gene encodes CDR1 LGHNA and CDR2 YNFKEQ. Clipping removes 0 bases from V and 1 base from J, with 5 as the unmatched junction base count. Including cysteine and phenylalanine, the CDR3 has 17 amino acids. This entry keeps only the CDR3 DNA: 51 bases, framed from base 1. The receptor library was made with the immunoSEQ multiplex PCR assay. For the multiplex PCR, a mixture combining 60 forward primers for TCR Vbeta segments and 13 reverse primers for TCR Jbeta segments was used. Amplification of the CDR3 region of rearranged TCR beta genes was performed with a multiplex PCR assay on genomic DNA. The amplified TCR beta libraries were sequenced on the Illumina HiSeq System as 87-base-pair reads. On the authors' methods: A later analysis tallied approximately 87 million unique TCR beta chains across the 610 or so repertoires, and some 12 million of those chains were shared by two or more donors. Raw reads were error-corrected and collapsed into unique sequences by a nearest-neighbor algorithm in which closely related sequences were merged to remove PCR and sequencing errors. To assign V, D and J gene segments, CDR3 sequences were aligned to IMGT reference sequences. For a sequence to be retained, a match of at least six nucleotides to both a V gene segment and a J gene segment was required. A rearrangement counted as productive if the CDR3 had no stop codons and remained in frame with V and J, and every other rearrangement counted as non-productive. CDR3 was defined by IMGT convention, running from the second conserved V-encoded cysteine to the conserved J-encoded phenylalanine. The earlier analysis of about 620 of the donors excluded sequences that lacked an unambiguous match to a single V gene segment. An earlier analysis of 587 of the donors called V segments functional above 56.7% productive rearrangements and segregating when the between-donor standard deviation exceeded 5%. A statistical classification framework was built for diagnosing cytomegalovirus status from the catalog of TCR beta chain sequences. In a later analysis, TCR nucleotide sequences were compared against IMGT/GENE-DB human TR gene sequences so that V and J genes could be assigned. Using the TCRdist pipeline, a later analysis assigned CDR3 sequences along with most-parsimonious VDJ recombination scenarios. In a later analysis, every TCR beta chain was defined by the combination of its CDR3 amino acid sequence and its V-gene family, and reads without a unique V-gene family were dropped. In a later analysis, approximately 640 highly shared, low-generation-probability nucleotide sequences were removed to address suspected cross-contamination and a sequencing artifact. In a later analysis, a clonal expansion index was calculated for each public chain from normalized within-repertoire ranks of inferred template counts. In a later analysis, generation probabilities were computed using a VDJ recombination model fitted to out-of-frame rearrangements, and the results were checked against IGoR. In a later analysis, hypergeometric tests were used to score TCR-TCR, TCR-HLA and TCR-CMV co-occurrence, with a repertoire-size bias correction applied to TCR pairs. False discovery rates were estimated in a later analysis by permuting HLA or CMV assignments 20 times. A later analysis grouped co-occurring TCRs with DBSCAN, adding TCRdist sequence similarity when clustering within HLA-allele-positive subsets. Repertoires with fewer than 30,000 or more than 120,000 public chains, plus five repertoires with anomalous nucleotide sharing, were excluded from co-occurrence clustering. TCRdb re-hosts the immuneACCESS table, in-frame sequences only. Its copies lack some clones; in the studies checked, an unresolved V gene accounts for under half of them, and the cause for the rest is not known. That table is the source of V, J and clone size, and D and trimming were worked out from the DNA. Recorded for this sample are around 120,000 clones; more than 60% of them occurred a single time. The ten most abundant clones make up under 9.5% of the sample.

Worth noting for this clone: Its antigen has not been determined. No base quality values were provided; no much bigger clone lies one nucleotide off.

The TCR was taken from a woman aged 45-60 years in good health and CMV-seropositive. The sequence is built from TRBV4-2 and TRBJ2-1, and 8 junctional nucleotides match TRBD2. The sample was PBMCs. The DNA sequence follows: TGTGCCAGCAGCCAAGATGGAGTAGCGGGATCCTACAATGAGCAGTTCTTC. This codes for CASSQDGVAGSYNEQFF.